This passage covers 8 T cell receptor beta chains from one sample sequenced in a study of cytomegalovirus exposure and HLA in healthy donors. The method was immunoSEQ multiplex PCR; TCRdb's version includes in-frame clones alone and lacks a portion of them. The sample shows roughly 350,000 clones, 86% of them seen only once. Sequenced sample: PBMCs. The receptors shown here come from a woman under 30 in good health and CMV-seronegative.

The chain carries TRBV15 and TRBJ2-2; possible D gene TRBD1, 6 bases. V was cut by 0 bases and J by 3 bases, with 11 bases left in between. Germline assignment: CDR1 LNHNV and CDR2 YYDKDF (reference sequence). CDR3 length: 16 residues. The CDR3 sequence: CATSRDRGLHTGELFF. The CDR3 region has the DNA TGTGCCACCAGCAGAGATAGGGGGTTGCACACCGGGGAGCTGTTTTTT.

The rearrangement joins TRBV7-9 to TRBJ1-3, with 7 bases that match TRBD1. The CDR3 is 15 amino acids. CDR1 and CDR2 from the germline V gene are SEHNR and FQNEAQ (reference sequence). V dropped 5 bases and J dropped 2; count of bases not matched to a gene: 6. The CDR3 DNA sequence: TGTGCCAGCAGCAGACAGGGAGGTGCTGGAAACACCATATATTTT. It encodes CASSRQGGAGNTIYF.

The chain couples TRBV27 to TRBJ1-2, with D perhaps TRBD1 (5 bases). The germline V gene has CDR1 MNHEY and CDR2 SMNVEV (reference sequence). With 5 bases removed from V and 3 bases from J, the gap between germline ends came to 13 bases. This CDR3 contains 14 residues. CDR3 residues: CASSTPPGDYGYTF. The CDR3 DNA follows: TGTGCCAGCAGTACCCCCCCGGGGGACTATGGCTACACCTTC.

The chain recombines TRBV5-6 with TRBJ1-2, with 7 bases lining up with TRBD1. The CDR3 runs to 17 residues. The V gene's germline CDR1 is SGHDT and CDR2 YYEEEE. V shed 5 bases and J 7 bases; nucleotides not matched to a gene: 20. The CDR3 spells CASRKRASTGTWSGYTF. In nucleotides, the CDR3 is TGTGCCAGCAGGAAACGCGCCTCGACAGGGACGTGGAGTGGCTACACCTTC.

This clone showed up just once. This chain's CDR3 is CASSYRGQNYGYTF. CDR3 coding DNA: TGTGCCAGCAGTTACCGGGGACAAAACTATGGCTACACCTTC. The chain carries TRBV6-5 and TRBJ1-2, with D perhaps TRBD1 (6 bases). CDR3 length: 14 residues. The germline CDR1 and CDR2 sequences are MNHEY and SVGAGI. Trimming took off 2 bases at V and 2 bases at J, with 9 bases between the two ends.

V and J are TRBV14 and TRBJ2-3; D is ambiguous. CDR1 SGHDN and CDR2 FVKESK come from the germline V gene. The CDR3 runs 14 residues. The ends were cut back, 1 base at V and 4 bases at J, with 9 bases in the middle. Written as DNA, the CDR3 is TGTGCCAGCAGCCAAGTTGGTAGTTCAGATACGCAGTATTTT. Its protein is CASSQVGSSDTQYF.

The chain carries TRBV9 and TRBJ1-1; TRBD1 matches at 7 bases. Per the germline V gene, CDR1 is SGDLS and CDR2 is YYNGEE. The CDR3 consists of 14 residues. The trim removed 2 bases at V and 1 base at J, leaving 2 bases unmatched. The CDR3: CASSVGQANTEAFF. The CDR3 coding sequence is TGTGCCAGCAGCGTTGGACAGGCGAACACTGAAGCTTTCTTT.

The chain carries TRBV9 and TRBJ2-1, with 9 bases fitting TRBD2. The CDR3 totals 13 residues. After removal of 4 bases from V and 7 bases from J, the junction contained 3 bases not matched to a gene. Germline CDR1 is SGDLS and CDR2 is YYNGEE. In DNA, the CDR3 is TGTGCCAGCAGCCCTGGACTAGCGAATGAGCAGTTCTTC. Translating gives CASSPGLANEQFF.